This T cell receptor (beta chain) originates from a study of patients and donors after allogeneic stem cell transplantation. The CDR3 consists of 15 residues. Trimming took off 4 bases at V and 6 bases at J, with 16 bases between the two ends. The germline CDR1 and CDR2 sequences are MNHNS and SASEGT. One entry per CDR3 protein results from TCRdb running MiXCR on the RT-PCR reads. The data hold roughly 940,000 distinct CDR3 sequences, with around 17% observed a single time. The sequenced sample was blood, either unsorted or a sorted T cell fraction (not recorded which). The chain employs TRBV6-1 and TRBJ1-5; a possible D gene is TRBD1 (5 bases). The sequence was obtained from a human donor who was either an allogeneic HSCT recipient or a stem cell or donor lymphocyte infusion donor (not recorded which). It is not recorded whose cells these are; they may come from a transplant donor. CDR3 in amino acids: CASSGTGLNVQPQHF. The CDR3 DNA is TGTGCCAGCAGTGGGACGGGGCTAAACGTTCAGCCCCAGCATTTT.